This TCR beta chain is drawn from a study of T-cell reconstitution after alpha-beta-depleted transplantation in children. Study-level results: Surviving recipient T cells and thymic progenitors produced the high day-60 TCRbeta diversity seen in some patients. About two months after transplant, alpha-beta T cells reportedly came from several hundred expanded graft clones. Most T-cell counts and diversity one year after the transplant came from T cells that were newly produced.

TCRbeta library preparation incorporated unique molecular identifiers. TCRdb processed the PCR reads anew with MiXCR; each CDR3 protein has one entry. The sample records just over 200,000 distinct CDR3 sequences, approximately 8% being singletons. The sample holds many counts of this clonotype. Its antigen is not identified. This receptor was obtained from a male patient aged 2 to 9 who had a stem cell transplant for acute myeloid leukemia, so the T cells may come from the graft donor. This specimen was PBMCs, mostly from graft donor cells, taken 360 days after TCRalphabeta/CD19-depleted stem cell transplant.

CDR3 in amino acids: CASSETRGNEQFF. CDR3 sequence (DNA): TGTGCCAGCAGTGAGACCAGGGGTAATGAGCAGTTCTTC. The J gene is TRBJ2-1, the V gene TRBV6-1; D is perhaps TRBD1 (6 bases). Trimming shortened V by 3 bases and J by 7 bases, and 10 bases separated the two germline ends. The germline V gene has CDR1 MNHNS and CDR2 SASEGT. There are 13 residues in the CDR3.